The rows below give T cell receptor beta chains drawn from one sample of a study of blood T cell repertoires in COVID-19. The table came from immunoSEQ multiplex PCR; TCRdb's copy has only in-frame clones and leaves some out. The sample records about 330,000 clones, 92% being singletons. The sample comprised PBMCs or T cells enriched from blood (not recorded which). The receptors come from a woman aged 25-40 years who had recovered from COVID-19. The CDR3 runs from the conserved cysteine through the conserved F or W. D genes are given only for firm matches. The size field is filled for only some rows; it gives once, few, many or a size class.

abundance: few
j_gene: TRBJ1-1
v_gene: TRBV18
d_gene: NA
CDR3aa: CASSPPGLGVLAFF
CDR3nt: TGTGCCAGCTCACCCCCCGGTTTGGGCGTCCTGGCTTTCTTT

abundance: NA
j_gene: TRBJ2-7
v_gene: TRBV11-2
d_gene: NA
CDR3aa: CASSPRLETYEQYF
CDR3nt: TGTGCCAGCAGCCCCCGACTGGAAACCTACGAGCAGTACTTC

abundance: NA
j_gene: TRBJ1-1
v_gene: TRBV6-1
d_gene: NA
CDR3aa: CASSEGGGNTEAFF
CDR3nt: TGTGCCAGCAGTGAAGGGGGGGGCAACACTGAAGCTTTCTTT

abundance: NA
j_gene: TRBJ2-7
v_gene: TRBV7-2
d_gene: TRBD2
CDR3aa: CASSLRPSGRGRAYEQYF
CDR3nt: TGTGCCAGCAGCTTAAGGCCTAGCGGGAGAGGCAGGGCCTACGAGCAGTACTTC

abundance: NA
j_gene: TRBJ2-7
v_gene: TRBV2
d_gene: TRBD2
CDR3aa: CASIQGLAGGPSYEQYF
CDR3nt: TGTGCCAGCATCCAGGGACTAGCGGGAGGGCCATCGTACGAGCAGTACTTC

abundance: NA
j_gene: TRBJ2-1
v_gene: TRBV12-5
d_gene: NA
CDR3aa: CASGLVLGGSNSYNEQFF
CDR3nt: TGTGCTAGTGGTTTGGTTTTAGGCGGATCCAACTCCTACAATGAGCAGTTCTTC

abundance: NA
j_gene: TRBJ2-1
v_gene: TRBV18
d_gene: NA
CDR3aa: CASSLSQGPGGYNEQFF
CDR3nt: TGTGCCAGCTCACTATCTCAGGGCCCCGGGGGTTACAATGAGCAGTTCTTC

abundance: NA
j_gene: TRBJ2-2
v_gene: TRBV10-3
d_gene: TRBD2
CDR3aa: CAISHSGANTGELFF
CDR3nt: TGTGCCATCAGTCATAGCGGGGCGAACACCGGGGAGCTGTTTTTT

abundance: NA
j_gene: TRBJ1-4
v_gene: TRBV25-1
d_gene: TRBD1
CDR3aa: CASSEHRGYGNEKLFF
CDR3nt: TGTGCCAGCAGTGAACACAGGGGGTACGGTAATGAAAAACTGTTTTTT

abundance: few
j_gene: TRBJ1-2
v_gene: TRBV28
d_gene: NA
CDR3aa: CASSFRERNYGYTF
CDR3nt: TGTGCCAGCAGTTTTCGGGAGCGGAACTATGGCTACACCTTC

abundance: NA
j_gene: TRBJ1-3
v_gene: TRBV5-5
d_gene: TRBD1
CDR3aa: CASMDRSSGNTIYF
CDR3nt: TGTGCCAGCATGGACAGGAGCTCTGGAAACACCATATATTTT

abundance: NA
j_gene: TRBJ2-7
v_gene: TRBV7-3
d_gene: NA
CDR3aa: CASSPRRGGEQYF
CDR3nt: TGTGCCAGCAGCCCGAGGCGGGGTGGAGAGCAGTACTTC

abundance: NA
j_gene: TRBJ1-2
v_gene: TRBV5-6
d_gene: NA
CDR3aa: CASSLDRGGYTF
CDR3nt: TGTGCCAGCAGCTTGGACCGGGGAGGCTACACCTTC

abundance: few
j_gene: TRBJ2-3
v_gene: TRBV4-1
d_gene: TRBD2
CDR3aa: CASSQAPGGRGGDTQYF
CDR3nt: TGCGCCAGCAGCCAAGCCCCGGGCGGGCGCGGGGGAGATACGCAGTATTTT

abundance: NA
j_gene: TRBJ1-3
v_gene: TRBV6-5
d_gene: NA
CDR3aa: CASSSSGGNTIYF
CDR3nt: TGTGCCAGCAGCTCGTCGGGGGGAAACACCATATATTTT

abundance: NA
j_gene: TRBJ2-3
v_gene: TRBV7-3
d_gene: TRBD1
CDR3aa: CASSPGQGSTDTQYF
CDR3nt: TGTGCCAGCAGCCCGGGACAGGGAAGCACAGATACGCAGTATTTT

abundance: once
j_gene: TRBJ1-1
v_gene: TRBV7-8
d_gene: NA
CDR3aa: CASSLNVGGKAFF
CDR3nt: TGTGCCAGCAGCTTAAATGTGGGAGGGAAAGCTTTCTTT

abundance: NA
j_gene: TRBJ1-3
v_gene: TRBV3-1/TRBV3-2
d_gene: NA
CDR3aa: CASSQDGGGTIYF
CDR3nt: TGTGCCAGCAGCCAAGATGGGGGGGGGACCATATATTTT

abundance: NA
j_gene: TRBJ2-3
v_gene: TRBV7-9
d_gene: TRBD2
CDR3aa: CASSYPGLAGGITDTQYF
CDR3nt: TGTGCCAGCAGTTATCCGGGACTAGCGGGGGGTATAACAGATACGCAGTATTTT

abundance: NA
j_gene: TRBJ2-7
v_gene: TRBV7-2
d_gene: TRBD1
CDR3aa: CASSRGMDRGYEQYF
CDR3nt: TGTGCCAGCAGCCGCGGGATGGACAGGGGCTACGAGCAGTACTTC

abundance: NA
j_gene: TRBJ2-7
v_gene: TRBV4-3
d_gene: NA
CDR3aa: CASSQDRKHPAYF
CDR3nt: TGCGCCAGCAGCCAAGATCGTAAGCATCCCGCTTACTTC

abundance: NA
j_gene: TRBJ1-5
v_gene: TRBV6-5
d_gene: NA
CDR3aa: CASSYGQSNQPQHF
CDR3nt: TGTGCCAGCAGTTACGGACAGTCGAATCAGCCCCAGCATTTT

abundance: once
j_gene: TRBJ2-2
v_gene: TRBV30
d_gene: NA
CDR3aa: CAWSVIPPPGGELFF
CDR3nt: TGTGCCTGGAGTGTAATCCCCCCGCCGGGCGGGGAGCTGTTTTTT

abundance: NA
j_gene: TRBJ2-3
v_gene: TRBV6-5
d_gene: TRBD1
CDR3aa: CASRIPGQGTDTQYF
CDR3nt: TGTGCCAGCAGGATCCCGGGACAGGGCACAGATACGCAGTATTTT

abundance: NA
j_gene: TRBJ2-7
v_gene: TRBV5-4
d_gene: NA
CDR3aa: CASSPRSLPYEQYF
CDR3nt: TGTGCCAGCAGCCCCAGGTCTCTACCCTACGAGCAGTACTTC

abundance: NA
j_gene: TRBJ2-7
v_gene: TRBV6-2/TRBV6-3
d_gene: TRBD2
CDR3aa: CASSLGTSGNSSYEQYF
CDR3nt: TGTGCCAGCAGTTTAGGGACTAGCGGAAACTCCTCCTACGAGCAGTACTTC

abundance: NA
j_gene: TRBJ1-2
v_gene: TRBV16
d_gene: NA
CDR3aa: CASSPPRGLTNGYTF
CDR3nt: TGTGCCAGCAGCCCCCCACGGGGGTTAACGAATGGCTACACCTTC

abundance: NA
j_gene: TRBJ1-4
v_gene: TRBV5-1
d_gene: TRBD1
CDR3aa: CASSGTGGPNEKLFF
CDR3nt: TGCGCCAGCAGCGGGACAGGGGGACCTAATGAAAAACTGTTTTTT

abundance: NA
j_gene: TRBJ1-2
v_gene: TRBV28
d_gene: NA
CDR3aa: CASRLSSRRGDYTF
CDR3nt: TGTGCCAGCAGACTCTCCTCCCGTCGGGGGGACTACACCTTC

abundance: NA
j_gene: TRBJ1-6
v_gene: TRBV30
d_gene: NA
CDR3aa: CAWSPRDRYNSPLHF
CDR3nt: TGTGCCTGGAGTCCGAGGGATCGGTATAATTCACCCCTCCACTTT

abundance: NA
j_gene: TRBJ2-5
v_gene: TRBV5-4
d_gene: TRBD2
CDR3aa: CASSLVLGGGPGKTQYF
CDR3nt: TGTGCCAGCAGCTTGGTTCTTGGCGGGGGGCCGGGAAAGACCCAGTACTTC

abundance: NA
j_gene: TRBJ2-1
v_gene: TRBV24-1
d_gene: NA
CDR3aa: CATSDSREEQFF
CDR3nt: TGTGCCACCAGTGATTCCCGGGAAGAGCAGTTCTTC

abundance: NA
j_gene: TRBJ2-2
v_gene: TRBV2
d_gene: NA
CDR3aa: CASRRQTNTGELFF
CDR3nt: TGTGCCAGCAGGCGGCAGACGAACACCGGGGAGCTGTTTTTT

abundance: many
j_gene: TRBJ1-1
v_gene: TRBV5-1
d_gene: NA
CDR3aa: CASSLETGAEAFF
CDR3nt: TGCGCCAGCAGCTTGGAAACGGGAGCTGAAGCTTTCTTT

abundance: NA
j_gene: TRBJ2-1
v_gene: TRBV5-1
d_gene: NA
CDR3aa: CASSFRERAYNEQFF
CDR3nt: TGCGCCAGCAGCTTCAGGGAGCGGGCCTACAATGAGCAGTTCTTC

abundance: NA
j_gene: TRBJ2-2
v_gene: TRBV6-5
d_gene: NA
CDR3aa: CASSPRFSGTGELFF
CDR3nt: TGTGCCAGCAGTCCCCGGTTTAGCGGCACCGGGGAGCTGTTTTTT

abundance: NA
j_gene: TRBJ1-3
v_gene: TRBV5-8
d_gene: NA
CDR3aa: CASSLTGSGNTIYF
CDR3nt: TGTGCCAGCAGTTTAACAGGGTCTGGAAACACCATATATTTT

abundance: few
j_gene: TRBJ1-1
v_gene: TRBV27
d_gene: TRBD1
CDR3aa: CASSPKVRPGTGVGTEAFF
CDR3nt: TGTGCCAGCAGCCCAAAAGTCCGTCCCGGGACAGGGGTGGGCACTGAAGCTTTCTTT

abundance: NA
j_gene: TRBJ2-5
v_gene: TRBV6-2/TRBV6-3
d_gene: NA
CDR3aa: CASSYRGETQYF
CDR3nt: TGTGCCAGCAGTTACCGGGGAGAGACCCAGTACTTC

abundance: NA
j_gene: TRBJ2-3
v_gene: TRBV4-1
d_gene: NA
CDR3aa: CASSQEMYGDTQYF
CDR3nt: TGCGCCAGCAGCCAAGAGATGTACGGAGATACGCAGTATTTT

abundance: once
j_gene: TRBJ2-7
v_gene: TRBV7-2
d_gene: TRBD2
CDR3aa: CASSFASGSYEQYF
CDR3nt: TGTGCCAGCAGCTTCGCCAGCGGGAGCTACGAGCAGTACTTC

abundance: NA
j_gene: TRBJ2-7
v_gene: TRBV14
d_gene: TRBD2
CDR3aa: CASSQVPGGEQYF
CDR3nt: TGTGCCAGCAGCCAAGTACCGGGAGGCGAGCAGTACTTC

abundance: NA
j_gene: TRBJ1-2
v_gene: TRBV5-6
d_gene: TRBD1
CDR3aa: CASSYLQGVDGYTF
CDR3nt: TGTGCCAGCAGCTACCTACAGGGGGTGGATGGCTACACCTTC

abundance: NA
j_gene: TRBJ2-6
v_gene: TRBV3-1/TRBV3-2
d_gene: NA
CDR3aa: CASSQPGTGANVLTF
CDR3nt: TGTGCCAGCAGCCAACCAGGGACAGGGGCCAACGTCCTGACTTTC

abundance: NA
j_gene: TRBJ1-4
v_gene: TRBV28
d_gene: NA
CDR3aa: CASSPAAVGEKLFF
CDR3nt: TGTGCCAGCAGTCCCGCGGCGGTGGGTGAAAAACTGTTTTTT

abundance: NA
j_gene: TRBJ1-2
v_gene: TRBV28
d_gene: TRBD1
CDR3aa: CASRTGAEGYGYTF
CDR3nt: TGTGCCAGCAGGACAGGGGCGGAGGGCTATGGCTACACCTTC

abundance: NA
j_gene: TRBJ1-2
v_gene: TRBV7-8
d_gene: NA
CDR3aa: CASSLQATAIVYGYTF
CDR3nt: TGTGCCAGCAGCCTACAGGCGACCGCGATAGTCTATGGCTACACCTTC

abundance: NA
j_gene: TRBJ2-5
v_gene: TRBV7-2
d_gene: TRBD2
CDR3aa: CASSSSGGAPQETQYF
CDR3nt: TGTGCCAGCAGCTCTAGCGGGGGGGCCCCCCAAGAGACCCAGTACTTC

abundance: NA
j_gene: TRBJ2-3
v_gene: TRBV6-6
d_gene: TRBD2
CDR3aa: CASRGGGVPSDTQYF
CDR3nt: TGTGCCAGCAGAGGTGGGGGGGTCCCCTCAGATACGCAGTATTTT

abundance: NA
j_gene: TRBJ2-4
v_gene: TRBV7-2
d_gene: NA
CDR3aa: CASSFQEGELQYF
CDR3nt: TGTGCCAGCAGCTTCCAAGAGGGGGAGCTTCAGTACTTC

abundance: NA
j_gene: TRBJ1-4
v_gene: TRBV23-1
d_gene: TRBD1
CDR3aa: CASTGTDEKLFF
CDR3nt: TGCGCCAGCACCGGGACAGATGAAAAACTGTTTTTT

abundance: NA
j_gene: TRBJ1-5
v_gene: TRBV6-5
d_gene: NA
CDR3aa: CASSYSRGSQPQHF
CDR3nt: TGTGCCAGCAGTTACTCGAGGGGGTCTCAGCCCCAGCATTTT